The rows below give T cell receptor beta chains drawn from one sample of a study of blood T cells in healthy people across ages. TCRdb fed the 5' RACE reads into MiXCR, producing one record per CDR3 protein. The table lists 1.5 million to 2 million distinct CDR3 sequences, about two fifths of them singletons. Source material: blood. Receptors originate from a human donor in good health. Both conserved end residues are part of each CDR3. The D gene is left open where the match is weak. Clone sizes are given selectively: once, few, many, or a class where the clone is expanded.

J,V,size,D,DNA,CDR3
TRBJ2-4,TRBV20-1,NA,NA,TGCAGTGCCACAGTGTCCTCAGGAGCCAAAAACATTCAGTACTTC,CSATVSSGAKNIQYF
TRBJ2-7,TRBV4-1,NA,NA,TGCGCCACCCAACCCAAGGACGGTGCCTACGAGCAGTACTTC,CATQPKDGAYEQYF
TRBJ2-6,TRBV28,few,NA,TGTGCCAGCAGTTCCGCCGTGTTGTCTGGGGCCAACGTCCTGACTTTC,CASSSAVLSGANVLTF
TRBJ1-2,TRBV4-1,few,NA,TGCGCCAGCAGCCTACGCATGACCGCCTATGGCTACACCTTC,CASSLRMTAYGYTF
TRBJ2-2,TRBV7-3,few,NA,TGTGCCAGCAGCTTAACGCCCACCGGGGAGCTGTTTTTT,CASSLTPTGELFF
TRBJ2-1,TRBV4-1,few,NA,TGCGCCAGCAGCCAATTAAGAGTGGGCGATGAGCAGTTCTTC,CASSQLRVGDEQFF
TRBJ2-1,TRBV5-1,once,TRBD2,TGCGCCAGCGCCGGCGGGGGCAATGAGCAGTTCTTC,CASAGGGNEQFF
TRBJ2-1,TRBV29-1,few,NA,TGCAGCGTTGCGAGTGGGTCTTACAATGAGCAGTTCTTC,CSVASGSYNEQFF
TRBJ2-7,TRBV6-2/TRBV6-3,NA,TRBD1,TGTGCCAGCAGTGGGACAGACCCCTACGAGCAGTACTTC,CASSGTDPYEQYF
TRBJ2-7,TRBV11-2,NA,TRBD1,TGTGCCAGCAGCCTACGGGACAGAAAATACGAGCAGTACTTC,CASSLRDRKYEQYF
TRBJ2-5,TRBV2,NA,TRBD2,TGTGCCAGCACGAGATCGGGAGGTGAAGAGACCCAGTACTTC,CASTRSGGEETQYF
TRBJ2-5,TRBV5-1,NA,NA,TGCGCCAGCAGCCTGGTGGGCTCCACGACGGGGGAGACCCAGTACTTC,CASSLVGSTTGETQYF
TRBJ2-1,TRBV6-1,many,NA,TGTGCCAGCAGTTATACCGAGATGGAGCAGTTCTTC,CASSYTEMEQFF
TRBJ1-1,TRBV11-2,NA,NA,TGTGCCAGCAGCCCTTGGGCATCGGGTGCCGGGACTGAAGCTTTCTTT,CASSPWASGAGTEAFF
TRBJ2-3,TRBV5-1,many,TRBD2,TGTGCCAGCAGCTTACTAGCGGGGGGCACAGATACGCAGTATTTT,CASSLLAGGTDTQYF
TRBJ2-3,TRBV10-3,NA,NA,TGTGCCATCAGGGAGTCAACCCCCATGGATACGCAGTATTTT,CAIRESTPMDTQYF
TRBJ2-7,TRBV4-3,NA,NA,TGCGCCAGCAGCCAAGGCCCGGGAGTCGGGGACACCTACGAGCAGTACTTC,CASSQGPGVGDTYEQYF
TRBJ2-7,TRBV9,few,TRBD1,TGTGCCAGCAGCGCTCACGGACAGGGAGCTCTCGAGCAGTACTTC,CASSAHGQGALEQYF
TRBJ1-2,TRBV4-1,NA,NA,TGCGCCAGCAGCCAAACAAGGCGGATGGGGGGCTACACCTTC,CASSQTRRMGGYTF
TRBJ2-3,TRBV29-1,few,NA,TGCAGCGTTGCCCAAGGGGGGCGAGATACGCAGTATTTT,CSVAQGGRDTQYF
TRBJ2-4,TRBV20-1,few,TRBD1,TGCAGTGCCGCCCCGACAGGGACCAAAAACATTCAGTACTTC,CSAAPTGTKNIQYF
TRBJ2-1,TRBV4-3,NA,NA,TGCGCCAGCAGCCAAGGACTAGGGGACAGCGCCTACAATGAGCAGTTCTTC,CASSQGLGDSAYNEQFF
TRBJ2-3,TRBV7-3,NA,TRBD2,TGTGCCAGCAGCTTAAAGGGCGCGAGGGCTAGCGGGAGCACAGATACGCAGTATTTT,CASSLKGARASGSTDTQYF
TRBJ2-4,TRBV19,NA,TRBD1,TGTGCCAGTAAAGGGAGCGGGACAGGGGAAAACATTCAGTACTTC,CASKGSGTGENIQYF
TRBJ2-3,TRBV2,NA,TRBD2,TGTGCCAGCAGTGATTGGATGTCGGGGGGGCAGTCTGGGAGCACAGATACGCAGTATTTT,CASSDWMSGGQSGSTDTQYF
TRBJ2-5,TRBV2,NA,TRBD1,TGTGCCAGCAGCGAGCACAGGGGCGAAGAGACCCAGTACTTC,CASSEHRGEETQYF
TRBJ1-5,TRBV30,NA,NA,TGTGCCTGGAGTCCCAGCCCCAGGAATCAGCCCCAGCATTTT,CAWSPSPRNQPQHF
TRBJ2-3,TRBV4-3,NA,TRBD2,TGCGCCAGCAGCCAAGATAAACTAGCGAGAACAGATACGCAGTATTTT,CASSQDKLARTDTQYF
TRBJ2-4,TRBV6-2/TRBV6-3,NA,TRBD2,TGTGCCAGCAGTTTCTCCCGGACTAGCGGGACTTACAATGAGCAGTACTTC,CASSFSRTSGTYNEQYF
TRBJ1-1,TRBV4-1,many,NA,TGCGCCAGCAGCCAAGTTGGGTTCACTGAAGCTTTCTTT,CASSQVGFTEAFF
TRBJ2-3,TRBV7-3,NA,NA,TGTGCCAGCAGCTCCGGTCTTTCAAGGGCAGATACGCAGTATTTT,CASSSGLSRADTQYF
TRBJ1-4,TRBV9,NA,NA,TGTGCCAGCAGCATCGGACAGCTTCATGAAAAACTGTTTTTT,CASSIGQLHEKLFF
TRBJ1-1,TRBV6-6,NA,NA,TGTGCCAGCAGTTACCCGCAGAACACTGAAGCTTTCTTT,CASSYPQNTEAFF
TRBJ1-2,TRBV12-3/TRBV12-4,NA,NA,TGTGCCAGCAGTTCCGCTGCTCACCCCGGTGCTAAAAGCTATGGCTACACCTTC,CASSSAAHPGAKSYGYTF
TRBJ1-5,TRBV6-2/TRBV6-3,NA,TRBD1,TGTGCCAGCAGTTACTCGGGGACAGGCTCCAATCAGCCCCAGCATTTT,CASSYSGTGSNQPQHF
TRBJ2-5,TRBV10-3,few,NA,TGTGCCATCAGTGAGTCACCCAGGGTGGAGACCCAGTACTTC,CAISESPRVETQYF
TRBJ2-4,TRBV11-1,NA,TRBD1,TGTGCCAGCAGCCTGGACAGGGAATGGACGTACCAGCAGTACTTC,CASSLDREWTYQQYF
TRBJ2-6,TRBV29-1,NA,TRBD2,TGCAGCGTTGAAGGGAGGAGAGCGGGGGTTTCCTGCTCTGGGGCCAACGTCCTGACTTTC,CSVEGRRAGVSCSGANVLTF
TRBJ2-7,TRBV25-1,few,NA,TGTGCCAGCAGCTCCTCATGGGGGTCCTACAATGAGCAGTACTTC,CASSSSWGSYNEQYF
TRBJ1-2,TRBV7-2,few,NA,TGTGCCAGCAGCTCATCGGGCAGTGGTTATGGCTACACCTTC,CASSSSGSGYGYTF
TRBJ1-2,TRBV4-2,NA,TRBD1,TGTGCCAGCAGCCAGGAAATACAGGGGGCTAATGGAGTGGGCTACACCTTC,CASSQEIQGANGVGYTF
TRBJ2-1,TRBV11-3,NA,NA,TGTGCCAGCAGCCCCTTAGCGGAGGACGCCTACAATGAGCAGTTCTTC,CASSPLAEDAYNEQFF
TRBJ1-2,TRBV29-1,NA,TRBD1,TGCAGCGGGCGGACAGGGCCGTATGGCTACACCTTC,CSGRTGPYGYTF
TRBJ2-7,TRBV6-1,NA,TRBD1,TGTGCCAGCAGTGAAGTGTACGGGACAGGGACCGAGCAGTACTTC,CASSEVYGTGTEQYF
TRBJ1-2,TRBV7-9,NA,NA,TGTGCCAGCAGCTTAGTTCAGGGCTTCGATAACTATGGCTACACCTTC,CASSLVQGFDNYGYTF
TRBJ1-1,TRBV6-2/TRBV6-3,few,NA,TGTGCCAGCAGTTACACAGTCACTGAAGCTTTCTTT,CASSYTVTEAFF
TRBJ2-7,TRBV28,NA,NA,TGTGCCAGTCTTAGGGGACCCACCTACGAGCAGTACTTC,CASLRGPTYEQYF
TRBJ2-7,TRBV6-5,NA,NA,TGTGCCAGCAGTTACCCTAATAAGGAGGGCCATCTTCACTCCTACGAGCAGTACTTC,CASSYPNKEGHLHSYEQYF
TRBJ2-2,TRBV10-3,NA,NA,TGTGCCATCACGGGGGCTAACACCGGGGAGCTGTTTTTT,CAITGANTGELFF
TRBJ2-1,TRBV4-3,few,NA,TGCGCCAGCAGCCAAGACCTAGGAGACCTGTCCTACAATGAGCAGTTCTTC,CASSQDLGDLSYNEQFF
TRBJ1-2,TRBV18,few,NA,TGTGCCAGCTCATCCTCAGGACGGGACACTTATGGCTACACCTTC,CASSSSGRDTYGYTF
TRBJ1-5,TRBV30,few,NA,TGTGCCTGTACGTCGAAGGGGGTACTGGAGGGGCCCCAGCATTTT,CACTSKGVLEGPQHF
TRBJ2-7,TRBV6-2/TRBV6-3,NA,TRBD2,TGTGCCAGCAGTTACGCCTGGGGGAGGGTGTCCTACGAGCAGTACTTC,CASSYAWGRVSYEQYF
TRBJ2-2,TRBV6-2/TRBV6-3,few,NA,TGTGCCAGCCTCCGGCACACCGGGGAGCTGTTTTTT,CASLRHTGELFF